This TCR beta chain was sequenced in a study of regulatory T cells in long-lasting Graves disease. Construction of the TCR beta libraries employed iRepertoire HTBI primers in conjunction with Arm-PCR of CDR3 regions. TCRdb redid the calling of the multiplex PCR reads with MiXCR, one entry per CDR3 protein. The table records around 250,000 distinct CDR3 sequences, 15% to 20% of them present only once. This clonotype was detected ten times or more. The CDR3 runs to 14 residues. The germline V gene encodes CDR1 MNHEY and CDR2 SVGAGI. Trimming removed 4 bases at V and 3 bases at J, with 10 bases between. Time point given: newly diagnosed GD, antithyroid drugs for less than 3 months. Extracted PBMC RNA gave rise to the TCR library. These data were also reused for a study on T cells in Graves' hyperthyroidism and ophthalmopathy.

This chain connects TRBV6-5 to TRBJ1-5; D remains unclear. The TCR originated in a woman in her thirties with Graves disease. The material was peripheral blood mononuclear cells (PBMCs), obtained at new diagnosis, from a patient treated with antithyroid drugs. The CDR3 DNA follows: TGTGCCAGCAGTTCGTGGGGTCTCAATCAGCCCCAGCATTTT. This encodes CASSSWGLNQPQHF.